The clone carrying this T cell receptor (beta chain) was found once. Its antigen is currently unknown. The sample originates from a study of cytomegalovirus exposure and HLA in healthy donors. Broader study findings: Analysis performed later showed TCR beta chains linked to HLA being more clonally expanded than equally common others.

The PCR had 60 Vbeta and 13 Jbeta primers. Sequencing was performed with immunoSEQ multiplex PCR; in TCRdb, only in-frame clones are kept and a portion is missing. This repertoire shows 150,000 or so clones, 75% found once; its top ten account for about 6.5%. This CDR3 contains 18 residues. The germline V gene has CDR1 SGHRS and CDR2 YFSETQ. The V segment lost 3 bases and the J segment 7 bases; nucleotides outside the gene matches: 13. This sequence joins TRBV5-1 and TRBJ2-1; 13 bases agree with TRBD2. The sample comprised PBMCs. This receptor was obtained from a man in his thirties or forties in good health and CMV-seronegative. The CDR3 is CASSWATSGRAKGNEQFF. CDR3 bases: TGCGCCAGCAGCTGGGCAACTAGCGGGAGGGCCAAGGGTAATGAGCAGTTCTTC.